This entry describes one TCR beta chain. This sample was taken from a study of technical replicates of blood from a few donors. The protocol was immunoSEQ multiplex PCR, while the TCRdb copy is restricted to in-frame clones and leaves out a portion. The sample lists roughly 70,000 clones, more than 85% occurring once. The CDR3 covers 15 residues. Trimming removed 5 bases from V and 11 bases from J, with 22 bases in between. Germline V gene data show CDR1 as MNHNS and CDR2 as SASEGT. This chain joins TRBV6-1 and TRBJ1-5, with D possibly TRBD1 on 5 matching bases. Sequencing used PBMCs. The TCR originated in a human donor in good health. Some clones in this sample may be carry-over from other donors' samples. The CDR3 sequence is CASSPTDASIMAQHF. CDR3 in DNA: TGTGCCAGCAGTCCGACAGACGCATCAATCATGGCCCAGCATTTT.